This T cell receptor (beta chain) comes out of a study of T-cell memory formation after mild COVID-19. Study at large: TCR clusters mostly belonged to single donors.

Whole-study findings and limits: CD4+ contracting clones were mainly CM and EM; CD8+ ones, EMRA. Among clones contracting day 15 to 85, CD4/CD8 was balanced, whereas later expanders leaned CD4+.

TCRdb re-called the 5' RACE reads with MiXCR, one entry per CDR3 protein. Of 35,000 to 50,000 distinct CDR3 sequences in the sample, about 6.1% were seen once. This CDR3 is built from 17 residues. Germline V gene lookup returns CDR1 LGHNA and CDR2 YNFKEQ. Trimming took 4 bases from V and 8 from J, leaving 24 bases between them. A few counts support this clonotype. Its antigen is as yet unknown. Sequencing used PBMCs or a T cell subset sorted from them (not recorded which). The chain uses TRBV4-2 and TRBJ2-4; D is tentatively TRBD1 or TRBD2 (5 bases each). This receptor was taken from an adult who had mild COVID-19 (a few samples of this study predate the infection). Cell type and time point are not known. The CDR3 protein is CASSRDRASRLGDIQYF. As DNA, the CDR3 is TGTGCCAGCAGCCGGGATCGTGCTAGCAGGTTGGGGGACATTCAGTACTTC.